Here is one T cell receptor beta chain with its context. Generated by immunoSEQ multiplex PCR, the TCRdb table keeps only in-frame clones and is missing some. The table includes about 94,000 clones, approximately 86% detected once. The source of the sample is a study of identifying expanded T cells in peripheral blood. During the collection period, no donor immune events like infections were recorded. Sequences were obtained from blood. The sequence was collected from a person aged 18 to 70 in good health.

CDR3 nucleotide sequence: TGCGCCAGCGACCGGGGAGGGCCGGGGAATGAGCAGTTCTTC. The encoded protein is CASDRGGPGNEQFF. The chain is built from TRBV4-1 and TRBJ2-1, with 7 positions matching TRBD2. Germline CDR1 reads MGHRA; CDR2 reads YSYEKL. Unmatched junction bases numbered 11, after V lost 8 bases and J lost 7 bases. The CDR3 is made up of 14 amino acids.